What follows is one T cell receptor (beta chain) and its context. This sample was taken from a study of blood T cell repertoires in COVID-19. Clones were sequenced by immunoSEQ multiplex PCR, and TCRdb holds only the in-frame ones, with some missing. The sample has under 85,000 clones, more than 70% seen once. The CDR3 spans 17 residues. CDR1 is SQVTM and CDR2 is ANQGSEA in the germline V gene. J was trimmed by 4 bases and V by 1 base; bases with no gene match: 12. Sequenced input: peripheral blood. The TCR originated in a man at least 80 years old with active or convalescent COVID-19. This chain connects TRBV29-1 to TRBJ2-5; 10 bases match TRBD2. The DNA of the CDR3 is TGCAGCGTTGAAGCGGGAGCGGGAGGGCGATTCGGAGAGACCCAGTACTTC. Residues: CSVEAGAGGRFGETQYF.